This TCR beta chain was sequenced in a study of cytomegalovirus exposure and HLA in healthy donors. In the PCR, 60 Vbeta and 13 Jbeta primers were used. Repertoires were generated with immunoSEQ multiplex PCR, while TCRdb's copy carries only in-frame clones and drops some. The sample includes about 130,000 clones, about 79% seen only once; the top ten take approximately 2%. There are 13 residues in the CDR3. Looked up from germline, CDR1 is SQVTM and CDR2 is ANQGSEA. V was clipped by 1 base and J by 6 bases, with 13 bases between them. This sequence joins TRBV29-1 and TRBJ2-7; D is perhaps TRBD2 (5 bases). Sequenced material: PBMCs. The TCR sequence derives from a man aged 18 to 29 in good health and CMV-seronegative. This CDR3 is CSVEGRTSGEQYF. CDR3 DNA sequence: TGCAGCGTTGAAGGAAGGACTTCCGGCGAGCAGTACTTC.